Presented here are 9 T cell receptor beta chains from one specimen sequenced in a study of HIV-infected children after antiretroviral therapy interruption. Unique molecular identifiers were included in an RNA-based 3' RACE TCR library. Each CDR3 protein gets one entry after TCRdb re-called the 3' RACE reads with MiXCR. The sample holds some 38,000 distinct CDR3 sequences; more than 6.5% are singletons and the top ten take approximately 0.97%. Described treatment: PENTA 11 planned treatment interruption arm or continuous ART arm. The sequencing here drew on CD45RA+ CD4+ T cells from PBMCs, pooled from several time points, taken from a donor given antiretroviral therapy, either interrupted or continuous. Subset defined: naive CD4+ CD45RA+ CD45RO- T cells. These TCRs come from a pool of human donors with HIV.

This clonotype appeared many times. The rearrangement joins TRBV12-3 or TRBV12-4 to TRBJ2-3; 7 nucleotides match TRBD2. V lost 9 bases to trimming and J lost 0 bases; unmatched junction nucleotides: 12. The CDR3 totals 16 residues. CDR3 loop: CASAPGTNPSTDTQYF. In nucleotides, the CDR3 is TGTGCCAGTGCCCCAGGGACTAATCCCAGCACAGATACGCAGTATTTT.

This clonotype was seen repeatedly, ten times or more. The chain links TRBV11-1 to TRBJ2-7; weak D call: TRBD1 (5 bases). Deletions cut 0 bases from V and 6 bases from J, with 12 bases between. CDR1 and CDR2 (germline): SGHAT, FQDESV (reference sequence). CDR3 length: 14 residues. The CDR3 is CASSLAPGFGEQYF. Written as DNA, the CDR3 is TGTGCCAGCAGCTTAGCGCCAGGGTTCGGCGAGCAGTACTTC. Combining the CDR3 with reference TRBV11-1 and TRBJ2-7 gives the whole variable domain EAEVAQSPRYKITEKSQAVAFWCDPISGHATLYWYRQILGQGPELLVQFQDESVVDDSQLPKDRFSAERLKGVDSTLKIQPAELGDSAMYLCASSLAPGFGEQYFGPGTRLTVT.

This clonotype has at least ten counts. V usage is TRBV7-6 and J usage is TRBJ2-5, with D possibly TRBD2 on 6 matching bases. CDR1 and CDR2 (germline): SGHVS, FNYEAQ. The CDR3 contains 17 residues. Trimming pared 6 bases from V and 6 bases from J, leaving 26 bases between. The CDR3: CASRESRGLSPRKTQYF. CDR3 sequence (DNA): TGTGCCAGCAGGGAAAGTCGGGGACTCTCCCCCCGGAAGACCCAGTACTTC.

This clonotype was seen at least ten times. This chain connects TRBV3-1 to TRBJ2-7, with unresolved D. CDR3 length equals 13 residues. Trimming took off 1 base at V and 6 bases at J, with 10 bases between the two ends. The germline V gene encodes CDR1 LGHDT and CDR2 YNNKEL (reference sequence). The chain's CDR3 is CASSQGAVGEQYF. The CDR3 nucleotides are TGTGCCAGCAGCCAAGGGGCCGTCGGCGAGCAGTACTTC.

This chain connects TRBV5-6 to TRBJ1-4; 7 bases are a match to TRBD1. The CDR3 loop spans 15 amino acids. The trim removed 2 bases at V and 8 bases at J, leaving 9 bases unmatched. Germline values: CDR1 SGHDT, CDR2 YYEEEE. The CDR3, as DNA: TGTGCCAGCAGCTTCAAGACAGGGAAAGGCGAAAAACTGTTTTTT. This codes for CASSFKTGKGEKLFF.

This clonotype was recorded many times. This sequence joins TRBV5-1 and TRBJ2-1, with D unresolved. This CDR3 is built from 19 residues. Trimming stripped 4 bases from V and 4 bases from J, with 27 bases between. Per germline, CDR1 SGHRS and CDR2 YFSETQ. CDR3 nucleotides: TGCGCCAGCAGCCCACCGGGCCACCCGCGTCGGACGATATACAATGAGCAGTTCTTC. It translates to CASSPPGHPRRTIYNEQFF.

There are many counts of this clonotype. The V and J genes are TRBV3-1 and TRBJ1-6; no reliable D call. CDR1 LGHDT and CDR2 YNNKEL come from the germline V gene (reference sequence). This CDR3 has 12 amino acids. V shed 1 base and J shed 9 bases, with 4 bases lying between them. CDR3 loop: CASSQGVSPLHF. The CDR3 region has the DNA TGTGCCAGCAGCCAAGGAGTTTCACCCCTCCACTTT.

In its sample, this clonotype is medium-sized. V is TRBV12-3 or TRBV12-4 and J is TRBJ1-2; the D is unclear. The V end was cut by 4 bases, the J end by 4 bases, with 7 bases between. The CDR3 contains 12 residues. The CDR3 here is CASSWRRYGYTF. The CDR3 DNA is TGTGCCAGCAGTTGGCGGCGCTATGGCTACACCTTC.

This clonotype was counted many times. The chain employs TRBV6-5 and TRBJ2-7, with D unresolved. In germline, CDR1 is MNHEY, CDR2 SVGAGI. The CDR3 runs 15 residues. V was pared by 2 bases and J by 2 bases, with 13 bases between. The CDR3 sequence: CASSYAGRQAYEQYF. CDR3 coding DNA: TGTGCCAGCAGTTACGCCGGCAGGCAGGCCTACGAGCAGTACTTC.